The next 30 T cell receptor beta chains were all read from a single sample in a study of T cell clonotyping in hematopoietic cell transplantation. Time point defined: recipient sample about 28 days before transplant, after cytoreduction. Only in-frame clones appear in the TCRdb table, and some are missing; sequencing was by immunoSEQ multiplex PCR. The data show roughly 29,000 clones, around 80% seen once. The sample was peripheral blood mononuclear cells, taken before stem cell transplant. The receptors stem from a woman in her 30s with chronic myeloid leukemia. Some clones in this sample may be carry-over from other donors' samples.

The J gene is TRBJ2-3, the V gene TRBV29-1; D may be TRBD2 (6 bases). In germline, CDR1 is SQVTM, CDR2 ANQGSEA. CDR3 length: 12 amino acids. V lost 0 bases and J lost 11, with 12 bases in between. This CDR3 reads CSVEDRGFQQYF. Written as DNA, the CDR3 is TGCAGCGTTGAAGACCGGGGGTTCCAGCAGTATTTT.

The chain uses TRBV5-1 and TRBJ1-1; a possible D gene is TRBD1 (5 bases). Germline values: CDR1 SGHRS, CDR2 YFSETQ. Trimming left V 4 bases short and J 5 bases short, with 15 bases between. The CDR3 runs to 14 residues. As DNA, the CDR3 is TGCGCCAGCAGCATCGGGGGGGTGAGGACTGAAGCTTTCTTT. This codes for CASSIGGVRTEAFF.

The rearrangement joins TRBV7-9 to TRBJ2-3, with 8 bases that match TRBD2. The CDR3 covers 15 residues. V lost 7 bases to trimming and J lost 4 bases; unmatched junction nucleotides: 10. Germline loops: CDR1 SEHNR, CDR2 FQNEAQ (reference sequence). The CDR3 loop reads CASNLGGAVSDTQYF. Here the CDR3 DNA reads TGTGCCAGCAACCTCGGGGGGGCCGTCTCAGATACGCAGTATTTT.

V usage is TRBV6-5 and J usage is TRBJ2-7; D call uncertain. The CDR3 covers 13 residues. V shed 2 bases and J shed 5 bases, with 10 bases lying between them. CDR1 and CDR2 (germline): MNHEY, SVGAGI. The CDR3 sequence: CASSYPGGDEQYF. The DNA for the CDR3 is TGTGCCAGCAGTTACCCCGGTGGGGACGAGCAGTACTTC.

This clone showed up just once. This rearrangement joins TRBV19 to TRBJ1-6; tentative D call: TRBD1 (5 bases). The V end was cut by 7 bases, the J end by 2 bases, with 15 bases between. Germline CDR1 reads LNHDA; CDR2 reads SQIVND (reference sequence). The CDR3 covers 16 residues. The CDR3 bases are TGTGCCAGTAACCAACGAACAGGCGCCTATAATTCACCCCTCCACTTT. Amino acids: CASNQRTGAYNSPLHF.

The chain links TRBV5-4 to TRBJ2-7; D remains ambiguous. The germline CDR1 and CDR2 sequences are SGHNT and YYREEE (reference sequence). The V end lost 0 bases, the J end lost 5 bases, and 21 bases lay between the germline ends. The CDR3 has 17 residues. This CDR3 reads CASSLAPQDTAAHEQYF. In DNA, the CDR3 is TGTGCCAGCAGCTTGGCCCCGCAGGATACTGCCGCCCACGAGCAGTACTTC.

V gene TRBV4-1 combines with J gene TRBJ2-2, with 11 bases aligning to TRBD1. The junction had 6 bases not matched to a gene; V was cut back by 5 bases and J by 4 bases. The CDR3 consists of 16 residues. The V gene's germline CDR1 is MGHRA and CDR2 YSYEKL. The CDR3 reads CASSTGTGGFTGELFF. In DNA form, the CDR3 reads TGCGCCAGCAGCACCGGGACAGGGGGATTCACCGGGGAGCTGTTTTTT.

Turning to this clone: The same CDR3 is also encoded by other DNA sequences in this sample. This chain uses TRBV29-1 with TRBJ1-2, with 10 nucleotides matching TRBD1. V was pared by 6 bases and J by 0 bases, with 7 bases of the junction left unmatched. The germline V gene has CDR1 SQVTM and CDR2 ANQGSEA. This CDR3 spans 15 amino acids. The CDR3 DNA follows: TGCAGCGTGGGCCAGGGACAGGGGACTAACTATGGCTACACCTTC. This encodes CSVGQGQGTNYGYTF. Full variable domain (missing parts from reference TRBV29-1 and TRBJ1-2): SAVISQKPSRDICQRGTSLTIQCQVDSQVTMMFWYRQQPGQSLTLIATANQGSEATYESGFVIDKFPISRPNLTFSTLTVSNMSPEDSSIYLCSVGQGQGTNYGYTFGSGTRLTVV.

The chain employs TRBV11-1 and TRBJ1-1, with TRBD1 as a possible D gene (5 bases). The germline CDR1 and CDR2 sequences are SGHAT and FQDESV (reference sequence). The V end was cut by 3 bases, the J end by 9 bases, with 14 bases between. The CDR3 is 13 residues long. For the CDR3, the DNA is TGTGCCAGCAGCTTGGGACCAGGCTATAAAGCTTTCTTT. Protein sequence: CASSLGPGYKAFF.

The rearrangement joins TRBV7-2 to TRBJ2-5; 10 nucleotides agree with TRBD2. There are 14 residues in the CDR3. V shed 5 bases, J shed 7 bases, and the junction held 7 bases outside the gene matches. Germline CDR1 reads SGHTA; CDR2 reads FQGNSA. CDR3 region: CASSSSGGIWTQYF. CDR3 DNA: TGTGCCAGCAGCAGTAGCGGGGGGATTTGGACCCAGTACTTC.

This clone was detected a few times. The chain is built from TRBV5-4 and TRBJ1-2; D unclear. V was cut by 5 bases and J by 4 bases, with 12 bases left in between. CDR1 SGHNT and CDR2 YYREEE come from the germline V gene (reference sequence). This CDR3 region has 13 residues. CDR3 in amino acids: CASSKTQSYGYTF. Written as DNA, the CDR3 is TGTGCCAGCAGTAAGACACAGAGCTATGGCTACACCTTC.

The chain is built from TRBV7-2 and TRBJ1-3; 12 nucleotides line up with TRBD1. The V and J ends lost 5 bases and 3 bases, in that order; junction bases with no gene match: 8. Germline CDR1 is SGHTA and CDR2 is FQGNSA. The CDR3 contains 17 residues. The CDR3 protein is CASSIWGQGAFGNTIYF. CDR3 sequence (DNA): TGTGCCAGCAGCATCTGGGGACAGGGGGCATTTGGAAACACCATATATTTT.

V is TRBV6-5 and J is TRBJ1-1; 8 bases line up with TRBD1. V dropped 0 bases and J dropped 11; count of bases not matched to a gene: 8. The CDR3 has 14 residues. Germline V gene sequence: CDR1 MNHEY, CDR2 SVGAGI. CDR3 amino acids: CASSYSDRAVKAFF. The DNA for the CDR3 is TGTGCCAGCAGTTACTCGGACAGGGCCGTGAAGGCTTTCTTT.

The chain links TRBV9 to TRBJ2-2; TRBD2 aligns across 8 bases. V lost 3 bases to trimming and J lost 5 bases; unmatched junction nucleotides: 15. CDR1 and CDR2 (germline): SGDLS, YYNGEE. The CDR3 consists of 18 residues. The CDR3 reads CASSDPGGAGTLTGELFF. As DNA, the CDR3 is TGTGCCAGCAGCGACCCCGGGGGGGCGGGGACACTTACCGGGGAGCTGTTTTTT.

V and J are TRBV4-1 and TRBJ1-4; D remains ambiguous. The CDR3 totals 15 residues. V was clipped by 4 bases and J by 8 bases, with 17 bases between them. CDR1 and CDR2 from the germline V gene are MGHRA and YSYEKL. This CDR3 is CASSPGVTSGEKLFF. The CDR3 region has the DNA TGCGCCAGCAGCCCGGGCGTCACATCGGGGGAAAAACTGTTTTTT.

The rearrangement joins TRBV6-6 to TRBJ1-1; D perhaps matches TRBD1 (6 bases). Trimming left V 4 bases short and J 4 bases short, with 10 bases between. The CDR3 contains 13 residues. Germline-derived CDR1 and CDR2 are MNHNY and SVGAGI (reference sequence). CDR3 sequence reads: CASSSGTSTEAFF. In DNA, the CDR3 is TGTGCCAGCAGTTCCGGGACAAGCACTGAAGCTTTCTTT.

This clone was found a few times. The chain uses TRBV14 and TRBJ2-2, with 8 nucleotides matching TRBD2. V shed 4 bases and J 7 bases; nucleotides not matched to a gene: 8. The CDR3 runs to 15 residues. Germline CDR1 is SGHDN and CDR2 is FVKESK. This CDR3 is CASSRRTSRNGELFF. The CDR3 DNA reads as TGTGCCAGCAGCCGGCGGACTAGCCGGAACGGGGAGCTGTTTTTT.

In its sample, this clone was seen once. The rearrangement links TRBV2 to TRBJ1-4; D may be TRBD1 (6 bases). The CDR3 runs to 15 residues. CDR1 is SNHLY, CDR2 FYNNEI, per germline. V was cut by 6 bases and J by 3 bases, with 14 bases left in between. This CDR3 reads CASRPQGFANEKLFF. The CDR3 nucleotides are TGTGCCAGCAGGCCCCAGGGGTTCGCTAATGAAAAACTGTTTTTT.

There are a few counts of this clone. This chain joins TRBV7-3 and TRBJ1-2; D is possibly TRBD1 (5 bases). The CDR3 is 13 amino acids. Trimming pared 4 bases from V and 6 bases from J, leaving 12 bases between. The germline CDR1 and CDR2 sequences are SGHTA and FQGTGA. The CDR3 bases are TGTGCCAGCAGCTATGGAGGGGTTGATGGCTACACCTTC. This translates into CASSYGGVDGYTF.

In its sample, this clone was seen a few times. This chain links TRBV6-6 with TRBJ1-2; 9 nucleotides align to TRBD1. V gave up 11 bases and J gave up 5 bases; unmatched junction bases: 9. Germline-derived CDR1 and CDR2 are MNHNY and SVGAGI (reference sequence). This CDR3 contains 13 residues. In DNA, the CDR3 is TGTGCCTCTCGGGACAGGGTCTCGTATGGCTACACCTTC. Translating gives CASRDRVSYGYTF.

The CDR3 region has the DNA TGCGCCAGCAGCTTGGGCGCAACAGGGAATCTAGGTTCACCCCTCCACTTT. It is translated as CASSLGATGNLGSPLHF. The chain carries TRBV5-1 and TRBJ1-6; TRBD1 might be the D (6 bases). V shed 0 bases and J shed 9 bases, with 19 bases lying between them. Germline V gives CDR1 SGHRS, CDR2 YFSETQ. CDR3 length: 17 amino acids.

J is TRBJ1-4 and V is TRBV5-1, with D maybe TRBD1 (6 bases). The length of the CDR3 is 14 residues. From germline, CDR1 is SGHRS and CDR2 YFSETQ. V lost 1 base and J lost 8, with 12 bases in between. The CDR3 sequence: CASSLQGSGEKLFF. In DNA, the CDR3 is TGCGCCAGCAGCTTGCAGGGGTCGGGAGAAAAACTGTTTTTT.

The J gene is TRBJ1-3, the V gene TRBV19; weak D call: TRBD1 (6 bases). This CDR3 is built from 14 residues. CDR1 and CDR2 from the germline V gene are LNHDA and SQIVND (reference sequence). Trimming stripped 10 bases from V and 4 bases from J, with 17 bases between. The CDR3 DNA follows: TGTGCCACCATGAAGGGGGGCATAGGAAACACCATATATTTT. It specifies CATMKGGIGNTIYF.

The chain recombines TRBV6-6 with TRBJ2-7; D unclear. Germline CDR1 is MNHNY and CDR2 is SVGAGI (reference sequence). The CDR3 consists of 14 residues. The V end was cut by 2 bases, the J end by 5 bases, with 13 bases between. The CDR3 DNA follows: TGTGCCAGCAGTTACGACACGGGTGGGAACGAGCAGTACTTC. This encodes CASSYDTGGNEQYF.

The chain combines TRBV6-6 with TRBJ2-5; 9 bases map to TRBD1. Losses at the gene ends were 7 bases for V and 0 bases for J; bases not matched to a gene: 9. Germline values: CDR1 MNHNY, CDR2 SVGAGI (reference sequence). CDR3 length: 16 residues. Written as DNA, the CDR3 is TGTGCCAGCAACTTTGGAGACAGGGGGAACCAAGAGACCCAGTACTTC. Encoded protein: CASNFGDRGNQETQYF.

This clone has just one count. V is TRBV11-2 and J is TRBJ1-4; D is possibly TRBD1 (6 bases). Per the germline V gene, CDR1 is SGHAT and CDR2 is FQNNGV. V was trimmed by 2 bases and J by 5 bases, leaving 12 bases between them. The CDR3 consists of 15 residues. The CDR3 DNA reads TGTGCCAGCAGCTTATCGGACAGAAAAAATGAAAAACTGTTTTTT. Its protein product is CASSLSDRKNEKLFF.

The V and J genes are TRBV6-6 and TRBJ2-3, with D unclear. There are 12 residues in the CDR3. V was clipped by 8 bases and J by 5 bases, with 11 bases between them. The germline V gene encodes CDR1 MNHNY and CDR2 SVGAGI (reference sequence). The CDR3 loop is CASGLMKDTQYF. Written as DNA, the CDR3 is TGTGCCAGCGGCCTAATGAAAGATACGCAGTATTTT.

This clone came up a few times. The rearrangement joins TRBV6-6 to TRBJ1-5; 9 bases line up with TRBD1. Germline-derived CDR1 and CDR2 are MNHNY and SVGAGI (reference sequence). The CDR3 has 15 amino acids. Germline trimming cut 6 bases from V and 4 bases from J; bases unmatched to any gene: 7. In nucleotides, the CDR3 is TGTGCCAGCAGACAAGACGGGACAGGGAATCAGCCCCAGCATTTT. Amino acids: CASRQDGTGNQPQHF.

The chain combines TRBV6-5 with TRBJ2-2, with D hard to call. Trimming stripped 6 bases from V and 7 bases from J, with 6 bases between. The length of the CDR3 is 11 residues. The germline CDR1 and CDR2 sequences are MNHEY and SVGAGI. The CDR3 DNA is TGTGCCAGCAGCGCGAGCGGGGAGCTGTTTTTT. It specifies CASSASGELFF.

The chain uses TRBV10-3 and TRBJ2-5, with 9 bases that match TRBD1. Germline V lookup: CDR1 ENHRY, CDR2 SYGVKD. V gave up 0 bases and J gave up 7 bases; unmatched junction bases: 12. CDR3 length equals 17 residues. The CDR3 DNA sequence: TGTGCCATCAGTGAGTCGATCGGTGGACAGGGGAGGGTGACCCAGTACTTC. Amino acids: CAISESIGGQGRVTQYF.